This T cell receptor beta chain comes out of a study of blood T cell repertoires in COVID-19. Study-level background: Whether acute or convalescent, the COVID-19 samples came from the United States, Italy and Spain. In each case, the material was cDNA or gDNA derived from T cells, B-cell-depleted T cells, or PBMCs.

Germline V gives CDR1 LGHDT, CDR2 YNNKEL (reference sequence). V lost 2 bases to trimming and J lost 7 bases; unmatched junction nucleotides: 5. The CDR3 consists of 14 residues. In the study's own analysis: How many nucleated cells were present was estimated from reference gene primer amplification. The protocol was immunoSEQ multiplex PCR, while the TCRdb copy is restricted to in-frame clones and leaves out a portion. V, J and clone size reflect that table, while D and trimming were determined from the DNA. This sample carries 76,000 or so clones, 70% to 90% of them seen once, and the ten largest clones take 17%.

This clonotype was sampled from a man aged 80 or over in a cohort sampled during active COVID-19. The chain couples TRBV3-1 (or the pseudogene TRBV3-2) to TRBJ2-1; 7 bases align to TRBD2. The sample comprised peripheral blood. CDR3 loop: CASSQRGSGNEQFF. The CDR3 DNA sequence: TGTGCCAGCAGCCAACGAGGTAGCGGGAATGAGCAGTTCTTC.